This T cell receptor beta chain was documented in a study of blood T cell repertoires in COVID-19. Whole-study context: The origin of the acute and convalescent COVID-19 samples was the United States, Italy and Spain. PBMCs, B-cell-depleted T cells, or T cells were the source of the cDNA or gDNA that made up the material.

In the original analysis: Using reference gene primer amplification, nucleated cell counts were estimated. Assay used: immunoSEQ multiplex PCR; TCRdb lists only in-frame clones, some missing. The DNA was the basis for D and trimming; V, J and clone size are from that table. This sample has 90,000 to 150,000 clones, with around 88% found just once. V dropped 2 bases and J dropped 4; count of bases not matched to a gene: 6. The CDR3 covers 15 residues. Germline CDR1 and CDR2: GTSNPN and SVGIG (reference sequence). The gene calls are TRBV30 and TRBJ2-7; TRBD2 agrees at 12 bases. The origin of this receptor is a human donor with acute or convalescent COVID-19. The donor label of this sample is uncertain. Sequencing used peripheral blood. CDR3 DNA sequence: TGTGCCTGGAGTTGGACTAGCGGGGCGCGTTACGAGCAGTACTTC. Residues: CAWSWTSGARYEQYF. Using reference TRBV30 and TRBJ2-7 for the parts outside the CDR3, the full variable domain is SQTIHQWPATLVQPVGSPLSLECTVEGTSNPNLYWYRQAAGRGLQLLFYSVGIGQISSEVPQNLSASRPQDRQFILSSKKLLLSDSGFYLCAWSWTSGARYEQYFGPGTRLTVT.